This is a list of T cell receptor beta chains from one sample in a study of shared clonotypes between healthy human individuals. Produced via immunoSEQ multiplex PCR; TCRdb's table is partial and in-frame only. The repertoire consists of about 2 million clones, with about 95% occurring once and the leading ten covering approximately 1.2%. The specimen sequenced was naive CD8+ T cells sorted from blood. Receptors originate from a man younger than 30 in good health. CDR3s include the opening cysteine and the closing phenylalanine or tryptophan. The order of the fields is V gene, J gene, clone size, D gene, CDR3 DNA, CDR3 protein. The D gene is left open where the match is weak. Rows give clone size only sometimes, using once, few, many, or a class for an expanded clone.

v_gene: TRBV19; j_gene: TRBJ2-7; abundance: -; d_gene: -; CDR3nt: TGTGCCAGTAGTACAGGACCCGGCTACGAGCAGTACTTC; CDR3aa: CASSTGPGYEQYF
v_gene: TRBV18; j_gene: TRBJ2-7; abundance: -; d_gene: TRBD2; CDR3nt: TGTGCCAGCTCATCCCTAGCGGACCTCCCCTACGAGCAGTACTTC; CDR3aa: CASSSLADLPYEQYF
v_gene: TRBV9; j_gene: TRBJ1-3; abundance: -; d_gene: -; CDR3nt: TGTGCCAGCAGCGTACGACCGGACCCGACAAGCTCTGGAAACACCATATATTTT; CDR3aa: CASSVRPDPTSSGNTIYF
v_gene: TRBV6-1; j_gene: TRBJ1-3; abundance: -; d_gene: -; CDR3nt: TGTGCCAGCAGTGAATTTGGGCCTGGACTAAGAGAAATGAGCTCTGGAAACACCATATATTTT; CDR3aa: CASSEFGPGLREMSSGNTIYF
v_gene: TRBV2; j_gene: TRBJ2-5; abundance: -; d_gene: TRBD2; CDR3nt: TGTGCCAGCACTAAACCGGGGACTAGCACCCAAGAGACCCAGTACTTC; CDR3aa: CASTKPGTSTQETQYF
v_gene: TRBV6-6; j_gene: TRBJ2-7; abundance: once; d_gene: -; CDR3nt: TGTGCCAGCAGTCCCGGGAACTCCTACGAGCAGTACTTC; CDR3aa: CASSPGNSYEQYF
v_gene: TRBV6-1; j_gene: TRBJ2-1; abundance: -; d_gene: -; CDR3nt: TGTGCCAGCAGTGAATCGCGCCCCAATGAGCAGTTCTTC; CDR3aa: CASSESRPNEQFF
v_gene: TRBV27; j_gene: TRBJ1-2; abundance: -; d_gene: -; CDR3nt: TGTGCCAGCAGTTTATCCCCGAACTGGGGTAACTATGGCTACACCTTC; CDR3aa: CASSLSPNWGNYGYTF
v_gene: TRBV30; j_gene: TRBJ1-5; abundance: -; d_gene: TRBD1; CDR3nt: TGTGCCTGGAGTTACCCCGGGACAGAGGTAAATCAGCCCCAGCATTTT; CDR3aa: CAWSYPGTEVNQPQHF
v_gene: TRBV5-6; j_gene: TRBJ1-6; abundance: once; d_gene: -; CDR3nt: TGTGCCAGCAGCTTGGGGCGTCTCCAATCGGCGATTTCACCCCTCCACTTT; CDR3aa: CASSLGRLQSAISPLHF
v_gene: TRBV7-9; j_gene: TRBJ2-2; abundance: -; d_gene: -; CDR3nt: TGTGCCAGCAGCCGGGCGGGGGCCATCACCGGGGAGCTGTTTTTT; CDR3aa: CASSRAGAITGELFF
v_gene: TRBV19; j_gene: TRBJ2-7; abundance: -; d_gene: TRBD2; CDR3nt: TGTGCCAGCCTGGGGACTAGCGGGACTGAGCAGTACTTC; CDR3aa: CASLGTSGTEQYF
v_gene: TRBV9; j_gene: TRBJ2-1; abundance: -; d_gene: TRBD2; CDR3nt: TGTGCCAGCAGCGTCGATCTAGCGGGGGGAGCCAATGAGCAGTTCTTC; CDR3aa: CASSVDLAGGANEQFF
v_gene: TRBV4-3; j_gene: TRBJ2-3; abundance: once; d_gene: -; CDR3nt: TGCGCCAGCAGCCAAGATCCAAGGGAGATGGGCACAGATACGCAGTATTTT; CDR3aa: CASSQDPREMGTDTQYF
v_gene: TRBV2; j_gene: TRBJ2-1; abundance: -; d_gene: -; CDR3nt: TGTGCCAGCACCCTACTAGCTACTTCCTACAATGAGCAGTTCTTC; CDR3aa: CASTLLATSYNEQFF
v_gene: TRBV6-5; j_gene: TRBJ1-2; abundance: once; d_gene: TRBD1; CDR3nt: TGTGCAGGACAGGGGACCTCCTATGGCTACACCTTC; CDR3aa: CAGQGTSYGYTF
v_gene: TRBV15; j_gene: TRBJ1-6; abundance: -; d_gene: -; CDR3nt: TGTGCCACCAGCATCGGGCAGGGGAATTCACCCCTCCACTTT; CDR3aa: CATSIGQGNSPLHF
v_gene: TRBV10-1; j_gene: TRBJ2-1; abundance: once; d_gene: -; CDR3nt: TGCGCCAGCAGTGAGTCGATACTAGGTCTAGACAATGAGCAGTTCTTC; CDR3aa: CASSESILGLDNEQFF
v_gene: TRBV5-1; j_gene: TRBJ2-7; abundance: -; d_gene: TRBD2; CDR3nt: TGCGCCAGCAGCCCGGGACTAGCGGGGATGGGATACTACGAGCAGTACTTC; CDR3aa: CASSPGLAGMGYYEQYF
v_gene: TRBV19; j_gene: TRBJ2-1; abundance: -; d_gene: TRBD2; CDR3nt: TGTGCCAGTAGTATTTGGCGGGAGAGTTACAATGAGCAGTTCTTC; CDR3aa: CASSIWRESYNEQFF
v_gene: TRBV13; j_gene: TRBJ2-3; abundance: -; d_gene: -; CDR3nt: TGTGCCAGCAGCTTAATTTCTGATACGCAGTATTTT; CDR3aa: CASSLISDTQYF
v_gene: TRBV6-5; j_gene: TRBJ2-3; abundance: once; d_gene: -; CDR3nt: TGTGCCAGCAGTTACTCGATCGAGGCGGATACGCAGTATTTT; CDR3aa: CASSYSIEADTQYF
v_gene: TRBV4-1; j_gene: TRBJ2-7; abundance: once; d_gene: TRBD2; CDR3nt: TGCGCCAGCAGCCATCGGACTAGCGGCTCCTACGAGCAGTACTTC; CDR3aa: CASSHRTSGSYEQYF
v_gene: TRBV5-1; j_gene: TRBJ1-4; abundance: -; d_gene: -; CDR3nt: TGCGCCAGCAGCTTGGTCGGTTCGGCAACTAATGAAAAACTGTTTTTT; CDR3aa: CASSLVGSATNEKLFF
v_gene: TRBV10-3; j_gene: TRBJ1-1; abundance: -; d_gene: -; CDR3nt: TGTGCCATCAGTCCACACGAAGACACTGAAGCTTTCTTT; CDR3aa: CAISPHEDTEAFF
v_gene: TRBV5-1; j_gene: TRBJ1-1; abundance: once; d_gene: -; CDR3nt: TGCGCCAGCAGCTTGGGGAGGACAAACATGAACACTGAAGCTTTCTTT; CDR3aa: CASSLGRTNMNTEAFF
v_gene: TRBV13; j_gene: TRBJ2-5; abundance: once; d_gene: TRBD2; CDR3nt: TGTGCCAGCAGCCCAAGACTAGCGGGAGCGAAGGAGACCCAGTACTTC; CDR3aa: CASSPRLAGAKETQYF
v_gene: TRBV15; j_gene: TRBJ2-7; abundance: -; d_gene: -; CDR3nt: TGTGCCACCAGCAGAGAATTATGGCAGGGGTCAGGGAATATGCACTTC; CDR3aa: CATSRELWQGSGNMHF
v_gene: TRBV6-5; j_gene: TRBJ1-2; abundance: once; d_gene: TRBD1; CDR3nt: TGTGCCAGCAGGGGGACAGGGCTCTATGGCTACACCTTC; CDR3aa: CASRGTGLYGYTF
v_gene: TRBV5-6; j_gene: TRBJ2-7; abundance: few; d_gene: -; CDR3nt: TGTGCCAGCAGGAACTGGGAGTCTGGGGTTTACGAGCAGTACTTC; CDR3aa: CASRNWESGVYEQYF
v_gene: TRBV13; j_gene: TRBJ2-5; abundance: -; d_gene: -; CDR3nt: TGTGCCAGCAGCTTACAGCGGACAGAGACCCAGTACTTC; CDR3aa: CASSLQRTETQYF
v_gene: TRBV7-6; j_gene: TRBJ2-7; abundance: once; d_gene: -; CDR3nt: TGTGCCAGCAGCTTAGCGGGGGGCTACGAGCAGTACTTC; CDR3aa: CASSLAGGYEQYF
v_gene: TRBV6-5; j_gene: TRBJ2-2; abundance: -; d_gene: TRBD1; CDR3nt: TGTGCCAGCAGTGACAGGGGGCACACCGGGGAGCTGTTTTTT; CDR3aa: CASSDRGHTGELFF
v_gene: TRBV7-9; j_gene: TRBJ1-6; abundance: -; d_gene: -; CDR3nt: TGTGCCAGCAGCTTCATCGTAGGCCCTAATTCACCCCTCCACTTT; CDR3aa: CASSFIVGPNSPLHF
v_gene: TRBV4-3; j_gene: TRBJ2-7; abundance: few; d_gene: -; CDR3nt: TGCGCCAGCAGCCAAGTTCAGAGTGGGGCCTACGAGCAGTACTTC; CDR3aa: CASSQVQSGAYEQYF
v_gene: TRBV11-2; j_gene: TRBJ1-4; abundance: -; d_gene: TRBD1; CDR3nt: TGTGCCAGCTTCCCTGGGAGCGGGACAGGAAATGAAAAACTGTTTTTT; CDR3aa: CASFPGSGTGNEKLFF
v_gene: TRBV6-1; j_gene: TRBJ2-7; abundance: once; d_gene: -; CDR3nt: TGTGCCAGCAGTGGAGGAGGGCCCAGGTACGAGCAGTACTTC; CDR3aa: CASSGGGPRYEQYF
v_gene: TRBV29-1; j_gene: TRBJ1-2; abundance: -; d_gene: TRBD1; CDR3nt: TGCAGCGTTGAAGGGACAGGGGACTATGGCTACACCTTC; CDR3aa: CSVEGTGDYGYTF
v_gene: TRBV19; j_gene: TRBJ1-1; abundance: -; d_gene: -; CDR3nt: TGTGCCAGTAGCTGGGACGGCATGAACACTGAAGCTTTCTTT; CDR3aa: CASSWDGMNTEAFF
v_gene: TRBV7-9; j_gene: TRBJ2-5; abundance: -; d_gene: -; CDR3nt: TGTGCCAGCAGCTTAGTTTCTGGGCTCAAAGAGACCCAGTACTTC; CDR3aa: CASSLVSGLKETQYF
v_gene: TRBV6-6; j_gene: TRBJ2-7; abundance: -; d_gene: TRBD1; CDR3nt: TGTGCCAGCAGATCCCCGGGACAGGGGGCGTACGAGCAGTACTTC; CDR3aa: CASRSPGQGAYEQYF
v_gene: TRBV6-5; j_gene: TRBJ2-7; abundance: -; d_gene: -; CDR3nt: TGTGCCAGCAGCTACCAGGACTCCTACGAGCAGTACTTC; CDR3aa: CASSYQDSYEQYF
v_gene: TRBV28; j_gene: TRBJ2-7; abundance: -; d_gene: TRBD1; CDR3nt: TGTGCCAGCAGTTTACGAGGACAGGGGGACGAGCAGTACTTC; CDR3aa: CASSLRGQGDEQYF
v_gene: TRBV5-1; j_gene: TRBJ2-7; abundance: -; d_gene: TRBD1; CDR3nt: TGCGCCAGCAGCACGGTCTTTGGACAGGGGATTTCCTCCTACGAGCAGTACTTC; CDR3aa: CASSTVFGQGISSYEQYF
v_gene: TRBV29-1; j_gene: TRBJ2-1; abundance: once; d_gene: TRBD2; CDR3nt: TGCAGCCTGAAGGGGACTAGCACAGGATCCTACAATGAGCAGTTCTTC; CDR3aa: CSLKGTSTGSYNEQFF
v_gene: TRBV7-2; j_gene: TRBJ2-3; abundance: -; d_gene: TRBD1; CDR3nt: TGTGCCAGCAGCTCCGGGACAGCCCTTTGGGATACGCAGTATTTT; CDR3aa: CASSSGTALWDTQYF
v_gene: TRBV20-1; j_gene: TRBJ2-7; abundance: -; d_gene: -; CDR3nt: TGCAGTGCCCTGTACCAGGACGAGCAGTACTTC; CDR3aa: CSALYQDEQYF